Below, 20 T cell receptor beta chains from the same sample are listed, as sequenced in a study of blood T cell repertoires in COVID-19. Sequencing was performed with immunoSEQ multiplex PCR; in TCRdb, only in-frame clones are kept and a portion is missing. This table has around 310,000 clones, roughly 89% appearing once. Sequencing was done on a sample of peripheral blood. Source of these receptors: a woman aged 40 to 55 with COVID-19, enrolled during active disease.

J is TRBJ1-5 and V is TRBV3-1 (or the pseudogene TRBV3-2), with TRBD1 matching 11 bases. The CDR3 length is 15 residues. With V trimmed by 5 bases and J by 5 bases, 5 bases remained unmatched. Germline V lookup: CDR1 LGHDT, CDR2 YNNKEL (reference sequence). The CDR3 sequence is CASSNRTGGDQPQHF. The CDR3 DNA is TGTGCCAGCAGCAATCGGACAGGGGGCGATCAGCCCCAGCATTTT.

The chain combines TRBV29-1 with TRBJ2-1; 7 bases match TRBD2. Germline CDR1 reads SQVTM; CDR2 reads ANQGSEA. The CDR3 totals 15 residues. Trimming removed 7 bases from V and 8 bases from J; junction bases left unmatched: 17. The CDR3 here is CSASKNGEGRDEQFF. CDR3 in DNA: TGCAGCGCGTCGAAAAATGGGGAGGGCCGGGATGAGCAGTTCTTC.

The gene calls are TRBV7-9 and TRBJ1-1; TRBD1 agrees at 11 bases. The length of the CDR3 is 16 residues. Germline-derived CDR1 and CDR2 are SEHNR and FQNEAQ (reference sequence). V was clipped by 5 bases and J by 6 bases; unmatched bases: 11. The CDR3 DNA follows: TGTGCCAGCAGCATAACATCCGGGACAGGGGGTTCTGAAGCTTTCTTT. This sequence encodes CASSITSGTGGSEAFF. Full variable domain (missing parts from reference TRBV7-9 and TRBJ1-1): DTGVSQNPRHKITKRGQNVTFRCDPISEHNRLYWYRQTLGQGPEFLTYFQNEAQLEKSRLLSDRFSAERPKGSFSTLEIQRTEQGDSAMYLCASSITSGTGGSEAFFGQGTRLTVV.

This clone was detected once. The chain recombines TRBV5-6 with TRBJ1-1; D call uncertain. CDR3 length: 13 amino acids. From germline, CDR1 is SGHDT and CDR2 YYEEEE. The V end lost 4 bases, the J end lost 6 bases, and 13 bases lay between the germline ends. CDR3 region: CASSRWPGPEAFF. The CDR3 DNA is TGTGCCAGCAGCCGTTGGCCGGGTCCTGAAGCTTTCTTT.

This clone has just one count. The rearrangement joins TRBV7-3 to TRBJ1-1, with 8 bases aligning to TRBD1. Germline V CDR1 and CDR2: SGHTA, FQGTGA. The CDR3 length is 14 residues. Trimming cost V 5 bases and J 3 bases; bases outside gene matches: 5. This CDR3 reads CASSVGTGYTEAFF. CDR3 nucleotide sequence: TGTGCCAGCAGCGTCGGGACAGGCTACACTGAAGCTTTCTTT.

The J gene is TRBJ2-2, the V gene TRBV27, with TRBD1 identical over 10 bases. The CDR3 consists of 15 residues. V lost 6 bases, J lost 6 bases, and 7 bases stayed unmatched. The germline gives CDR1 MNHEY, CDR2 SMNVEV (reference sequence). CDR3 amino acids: CASSLGQGSAGELFF. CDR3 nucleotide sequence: TGTGCCAGCAGCCTGGGACAGGGGTCCGCCGGGGAGCTGTTTTTT.

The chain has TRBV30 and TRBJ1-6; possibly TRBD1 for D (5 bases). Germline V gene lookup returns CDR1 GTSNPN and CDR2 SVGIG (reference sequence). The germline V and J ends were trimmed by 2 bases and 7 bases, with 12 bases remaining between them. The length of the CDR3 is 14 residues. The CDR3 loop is CAWSLWGPNSPLHF. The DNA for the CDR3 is TGTGCCTGGAGTCTATGGGGCCCCAATTCACCCCTCCACTTT.

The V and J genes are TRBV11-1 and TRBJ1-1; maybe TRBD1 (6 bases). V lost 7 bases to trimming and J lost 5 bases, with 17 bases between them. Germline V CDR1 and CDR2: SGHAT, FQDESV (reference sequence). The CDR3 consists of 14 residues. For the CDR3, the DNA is TGTGCCAGCACCCTTGGCGGCAGGGGAACTGAAGCTTTCTTT. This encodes CASTLGGRGTEAFF.

The CDR3 spells CASSPIGQASSGNTIYF. CDR3 DNA: TGTGCCAGCTCACCAATTGGGCAGGCAAGCTCTGGAAACACCATATATTTT. V usage is TRBV18 and J usage is TRBJ1-3; D call uncertain. Trimming stripped 2 bases from V and 0 bases from J, with 14 bases between. The CDR3 covers 17 residues. CDR1 and CDR2 (germline): KGHSH, LQKENI.

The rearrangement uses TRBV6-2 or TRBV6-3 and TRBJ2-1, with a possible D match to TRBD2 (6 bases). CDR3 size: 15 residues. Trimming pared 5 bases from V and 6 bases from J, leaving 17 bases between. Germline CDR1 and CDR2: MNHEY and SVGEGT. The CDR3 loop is CASSPKLLAGNEQFF. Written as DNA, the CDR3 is TGTGCCAGCAGTCCCAAGTTACTAGCAGGCAATGAGCAGTTCTTC.

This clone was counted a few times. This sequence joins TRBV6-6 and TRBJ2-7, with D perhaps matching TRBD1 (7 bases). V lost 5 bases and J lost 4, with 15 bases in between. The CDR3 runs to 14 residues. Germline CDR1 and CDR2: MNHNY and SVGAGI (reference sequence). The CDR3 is CASSPQGRFYEQYF. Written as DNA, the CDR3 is TGTGCCAGCAGTCCACAGGGGAGGTTTTACGAGCAGTACTTC.

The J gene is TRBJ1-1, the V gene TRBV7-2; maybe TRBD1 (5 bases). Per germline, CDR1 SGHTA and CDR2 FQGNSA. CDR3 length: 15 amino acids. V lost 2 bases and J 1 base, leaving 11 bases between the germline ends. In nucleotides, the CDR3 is TGTGCCAGCAGCTTACGGACAAGGGGGAACACTGAAGCTTTCTTT. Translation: CASSLRTRGNTEAFF.

The CDR3 reads CASSRGLGEGEQFF. The CDR3 region has the DNA TGTGCCAGTAGTAGGGGACTAGGGGAGGGAGAGCAGTTCTTC. The chain uses TRBV19 and TRBJ2-1; 8 nucleotides match TRBD2. With 4 bases clipped from V and 10 bases from J, the junction kept 9 bases outside the gene matches. Germline CDR1 reads LNHDA; CDR2 reads SQIVND (reference sequence). The CDR3 extends over 14 amino acids.

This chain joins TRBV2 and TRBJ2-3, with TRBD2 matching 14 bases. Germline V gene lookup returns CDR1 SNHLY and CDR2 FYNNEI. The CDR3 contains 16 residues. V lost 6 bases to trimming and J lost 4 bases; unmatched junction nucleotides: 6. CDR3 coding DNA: TGTGCCAGCAGGCGACTAGCGGGAGGGCGAGCAGATACGCAGTATTTT. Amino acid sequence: CASRRLAGGRADTQYF.

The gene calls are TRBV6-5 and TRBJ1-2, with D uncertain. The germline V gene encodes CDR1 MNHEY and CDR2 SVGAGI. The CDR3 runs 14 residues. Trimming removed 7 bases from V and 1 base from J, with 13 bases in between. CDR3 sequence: CASKSTEINYGYTF. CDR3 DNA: TGTGCCAGCAAGAGCACCGAGATTAACTATGGCTACACCTTC.

CDR3 in amino acids: CSVGTLGSGEQYF. The CDR3 DNA sequence: TGCAGCGTTGGGACATTGGGATCGGGCGAGCAGTACTTC. V and J are TRBV29-1 and TRBJ2-7; tentative D call: TRBD1 (5 bases). Germline lookup yields CDR1 SQVTM and CDR2 ANQGSEA. V was clipped by 4 bases and J by 6 bases, with 16 bases between them. The CDR3 contains 13 residues.

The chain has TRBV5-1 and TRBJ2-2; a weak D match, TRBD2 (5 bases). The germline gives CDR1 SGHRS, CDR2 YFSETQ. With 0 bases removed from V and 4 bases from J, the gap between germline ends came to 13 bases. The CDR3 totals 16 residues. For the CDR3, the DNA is TGCGCCAGCAGCTTGGGGCGGGCTCAGCTCACCGGGGAGCTGTTTTTT. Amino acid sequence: CASSLGRAQLTGELFF.

As DNA, the CDR3 is TGTGCCAGCAGAGCCACAGGGGGCACTGAAGCTTTCTTT. Amino acids: CASRATGGTEAFF. The chain joins TRBV6-4 to TRBJ1-1, with TRBD1 matching over 8 bases. From germline, CDR1 is MRHNA and CDR2 SNTAGT. The length of the CDR3 is 13 residues. The V gene end was trimmed by 6 bases and the J gene end by 4 bases; junction bases not matched to a gene: 4.

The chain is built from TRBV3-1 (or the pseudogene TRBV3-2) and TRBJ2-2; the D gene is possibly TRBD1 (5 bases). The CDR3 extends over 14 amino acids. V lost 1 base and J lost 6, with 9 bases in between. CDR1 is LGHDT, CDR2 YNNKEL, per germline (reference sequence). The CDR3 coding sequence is TGTGCCAGCAGCCAAGTTACAGGTCCCGGGGAGCTGTTTTTT. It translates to CASSQVTGPGELFF.

The CDR3 DNA reads TGTGCCAGCAGCTTATTCTCCGCCGGCTCTGGAAACACCATATATTTT. Protein sequence: CASSLFSAGSGNTIYF. This chain joins TRBV11-2 and TRBJ1-3; D not resolved. Trimming removed 2 bases from V and 0 bases from J, with 11 bases in between. The V gene's germline CDR1 is SGHAT and CDR2 FQNNGV. The CDR3 is 16 residues long. Variable domain in full (rest from reference TRBV11-2 and TRBJ1-3): EAGVAQSPRYKIIEKRQSVAFWCNPISGHATLYWYQQILGQGPKLLIQFQNNGVVDDSQLPKDRFSAERLKGVDSTLKIQPAKLEDSAVYLCASSLFSAGSGNTIYFGEGSWLTVV.